What follows are 21 T cell receptor beta chains derived from one specimen sequenced in a study of Ad26.COV2.S vaccination and SARS-CoV-2 variants. TCRdb keeps only in-frame clones here, not all; method: immunoSEQ multiplex PCR. The repertoire includes hundreds of thousands of clones, 89% of them detected once, and around 2.5% sits in the top ten. Documented treatment: roughly 18 received Ad26.COV2.S at low or high dose, single or two shots; five or six received placebo; per-sample allocation not given. All samples were drawn on day 63, counting from the first vaccine or placebo injection. The sample was peripheral blood, taken in a trial of Ad26.COV2.S vaccine versus placebo. The receptor source for this set is a person between 18 and 65 years old who received the Ad26.COV2.S COVID-19 vaccine or a placebo.

This clone was counted once. The V and J genes are TRBV7-9 and TRBJ1-3; D is ambiguous. Germline CDR1 and CDR2: SEHNR and FQNEAQ (reference sequence). The V and J ends lost 2 bases and 2 bases respectively, with 13 bases between them. The CDR3 is 16 residues long. The CDR3 protein is CASSLLGNVAGNTIYF. CDR3 coding DNA: TGTGCCAGCAGCTTACTAGGGAACGTGGCTGGAAACACCATATATTTT.

CDR3 DNA: TGTGCCAGCAGCCCGAGTGGGTTTGGGGATTGGCGGTATTTT. This translates into CASSPSGFGDWRYF. The rearrangement uses TRBV5-6 and TRBJ2-3; no firm D call. This CDR3 is 14 amino acids long. The V end lost 4 bases, the J end lost 14 bases, and 23 bases lay between the germline ends. CDR1 and CDR2 from the germline V gene are SGHDT and YYEEEE.

This chain uses TRBV3-1 (or the pseudogene TRBV3-2) with TRBJ2-6; 8 bases line up with TRBD1. The CDR3 covers 18 residues. Germline V gives CDR1 LGHDT, CDR2 YNNKEL (reference sequence). V lost 4 bases and J lost 0; bases outside the gene matches: 8. The CDR3 reads CASSRLGTGDSGANVLTF. CDR3 DNA sequence: TGTGCCAGCAGCCGCCTGGGGACAGGCGACTCTGGGGCCAACGTCCTGACTTTC.

The rearrangement uses TRBV5-5 and TRBJ2-7; D gene ambiguous. This CDR3 comprises 14 residues. Trimming left V 2 bases short and J 0 bases short, with 9 bases between. Germline CDR1 is SGHKS and CDR2 is YYEKEE (reference sequence). The CDR3 here is CASSFFVSSYEQYV. DNA for the CDR3: TGTGCCAGCAGCTTTTTCGTTTCCTCCTACGAGCAGTACGTC.

The V and J genes are TRBV4-3 and TRBJ2-4; D is possibly TRBD1 or TRBD2 (6 bases each). The CDR3 is made up of 18 amino acids. From germline, CDR1 is LGHNA and CDR2 YSLEER. V gave up 0 bases and J gave up 0 bases, with 15 bases separating them. The CDR3 bases are TGCGCCAGCAGCCAAGATCTGGTTAGGGGGGTAGCCAAAAACATTCAGTACTTC. Amino acids: CASSQDLVRGVAKNIQYF.

The chain employs TRBV10-3 and TRBJ2-1, with no clear D. The ends were cut back, 5 bases at V and 4 bases at J, with 12 bases in the middle. Germline-derived CDR1 and CDR2 are ENHRY and SYGVKD. The CDR3 extends over 14 amino acids. CDR3 sequence: CAISSQVGYNEQFF. CDR3 bases: TGTGCCATCAGTTCACAAGTCGGTTACAATGAGCAGTTCTTC.

This clone was observed once. This chain connects TRBV7-2 to TRBJ1-6; D gene unclear. The CDR3 runs 13 residues. Trimming took 2 bases from V and 7 from J, leaving 6 bases between them. From germline, CDR1 is SGHTA and CDR2 FQGNSA. CDR3 sequence: CASSLRRNSPLHF. CDR3 bases: TGTGCCAGCAGCTTACGGAGGAATTCACCCCTCCACTTT.

V usage is TRBV18 and J usage is TRBJ2-1; 8 positions agree with TRBD2. V lost 3 bases, J lost 6 bases, and 7 bases stayed unmatched. The CDR3 runs 15 residues. Looked up from germline, CDR1 is KGHSH and CDR2 is LQKENI. CDR3 region: CASSPLPTSVNEQFF. The CDR3 bases are TGTGCCAGCTCACCGCTCCCGACTAGCGTCAATGAGCAGTTCTTC.

The rearrangement uses TRBV18 and TRBJ1-2; D gene ambiguous. CDR1 and CDR2 from the germline V gene are KGHSH and LQKENI. The V and J ends lost 3 bases and 2 bases respectively, with 10 bases between them. The CDR3 has 14 amino acids. CDR3 amino acids: CASSPFRSNYGYTF. The CDR3 region has the DNA TGTGCCAGCTCACCGTTCCGTTCAAACTATGGCTACACCTTC.

The J gene is TRBJ2-1, the V gene TRBV28, with TRBD2 matching over 8 bases. Germline CDR1 is MDHEN and CDR2 is SYDVKM. The J segment lost 4 bases and the V segment lost 1 base, leaving 15 bases of the junction unmatched. The CDR3 runs to 19 residues. The CDR3 DNA sequence: TGTGCCAGCAGTTTATTCGGGGGGGGCCAGGGAAGTATGTACAATGAGCAGTTCTTC. Amino acid sequence: CASSLFGGGQGSMYNEQFF.

The chain has TRBV28 and TRBJ2-5, with a possible D match to TRBD2 (6 bases). The V gene lost 2 bases and the J gene lost 2 bases, with 12 bases spanning the gap. Germline V gene data show CDR1 as MDHEN and CDR2 as SYDVKM. The CDR3 runs 15 residues. The CDR3 here is CASSLTGSGQETQYF. CDR3 bases: TGTGCCAGCAGTTTAACAGGTAGCGGACAAGAGACCCAGTACTTC.

A remark on this clone: The sample holds other DNA sequences that translate to the same CDR3. This rearrangement joins TRBV5-6 to TRBJ1-5, with a possible D match to TRBD1 (5 bases). Germline V gene sequence: CDR1 SGHDT, CDR2 YYEEEE. V was trimmed by 0 bases and J by 4 bases, leaving 14 bases between them. CDR3 length: 16 amino acids. CDR3 sequence reads: CASSLGAGGGNQPQHF. The CDR3 DNA reads TGTGCCAGCAGCTTGGGAGCAGGTGGGGGGAATCAGCCCCAGCATTTT.

CDR3 region: CASSLGARSIYNEQFF. CDR3 bases: TGTGCCAGCAGCTTGGGCGCTAGGTCAATCTACAATGAGCAGTTCTTC. The V gene is TRBV5-8, the J gene TRBJ2-1; D unresolved. Germline V gives CDR1 SGHTS, CDR2 YDEGEE. V was clipped by 0 bases and J by 3 bases, with 13 bases between them. This CDR3 has 16 residues. Variable domain in full (rest from reference TRBV5-8 and TRBJ2-1): EAGVTQSPTHLIKTRGQQATLRCSPISGHTSVYWYQQALGLGLQFLLWYDEGEERNRGNFPPRFSGRQFPNYSSELNVNALELEDSALYLCASSLGARSIYNEQFFGPGTRLTVL.

This chain uses TRBV11-2 with TRBJ2-3; 9 nucleotides line up with TRBD2. The CDR3 has 16 residues. Germline trimming cut 3 bases from V and 5 bases from J; bases unmatched to any gene: 9. CDR1 and CDR2 (germline): SGHAT, FQNNGV. The CDR3, as DNA: TGTGCCAGCAGCTTCGCTCTAGCGGGGCGTGGAGATACGCAGTATTTT. This encodes CASSFALAGRGDTQYF.

This clone has only one observation. J is TRBJ1-1 and V is TRBV18; the D is unclear. V was cut by 3 bases and J by 3 bases, with 17 bases left in between. This CDR3 comprises 16 residues. Germline loops: CDR1 KGHSH, CDR2 LQKENI. Here the CDR3 reads CASSPFSTARDTEAFF. CDR3 sequence (DNA): TGTGCCAGCTCACCTTTTTCAACCGCGCGGGACACTGAAGCTTTCTTT.

The chain couples TRBV5-6 to TRBJ2-1; D is ambiguous. CDR1 is SGHDT and CDR2 is YYEEEE in the germline V gene. This CDR3 contains 11 residues. Between the trimmed V and J ends, which lost 1 base and 13 bases, there was a span of 9 bases. CDR3 nucleotides: TGTGCCAGCAGCTTGTTGCTTACCCAGTTCTTC. Its protein is CASSLLLTQFF.

This chain joins TRBV7-6 and TRBJ2-3; D is possibly TRBD1 or TRBD2 (5 bases each). The CDR3 sequence is 13 residues long. Trimming took off 3 bases at V and 5 bases at J, with 9 bases between the two ends. The germline gives CDR1 SGHVS, CDR2 FNYEAQ. DNA for the CDR3: TGTGCCAGCAGCTTCGGGGCCAGAGATACGCAGTATTTT. Amino acid sequence: CASSFGARDTQYF. Looking up the rest from reference TRBV7-6 and TRBJ2-3 gives the full variable domain: GAGVSQSPRYKVTKRGQDVALRCDPISGHVSLYWYRQALGQGPEFLTYFNYEAQQDKSGLPNDRFSAERPEGSISTLTIQRTEQRDSAMYRCASSFGARDTQYFGPGTRLTVL.

This clone turned up a few times. The gene calls are TRBV28 and TRBJ1-2; no reliable D call. Germline V gene lookup returns CDR1 MDHEN and CDR2 SYDVKM. V was clipped by 1 base and J by 5 bases, with 14 bases between them. The CDR3 spans 15 residues. This CDR3 is CASSLSSVILYGYTF. Here the CDR3 DNA reads TGTGCCAGCAGTTTATCTTCGGTGATACTTTATGGCTACACCTTC.

The gene calls are TRBV15 and TRBJ1-1, with TRBD1 matching over 10 bases. The CDR3 totals 16 residues. Trimming took 3 bases from V and 0 from J; bases not matched to a gene: 4. Germline CDR1 reads LNHNV; CDR2 reads YYDKDF (reference sequence). The CDR3 protein is CATSRGQGRVNTEAFF. Written as DNA, the CDR3 is TGTGCCACCAGCAGGGGACAGGGGAGGGTGAACACTGAAGCTTTCTTT.

V gene TRBV24-1 combines with J gene TRBJ2-2, with D unresolved. From germline, CDR1 is KGHDR and CDR2 SFDVKD. Trimming removed 3 bases from V and 0 bases from J, with 7 bases in between. The CDR3 totals 15 residues. CDR3 in amino acids: CATSDDTTNTGELFF. The CDR3 DNA reads as TGTGCCACCAGTGATGACACCACGAACACCGGGGAGCTGTTTTTT.

The rearrangement links TRBV24-1 to TRBJ1-6; D remains unclear. Germline V gives CDR1 KGHDR, CDR2 SFDVKD. Trimming stripped 7 bases from V and 4 bases from J, with 7 bases between. The CDR3 runs 13 residues. This CDR3 is CATRRTYNSPLHF. The CDR3 DNA sequence: TGTGCCACCAGGAGGACTTATAATTCACCCCTCCACTTT.